Shown below are 3 T cell receptor beta chains from a single sample sequenced in a study of T cell repertoires in cytomegalovirus infection. TCRdb re-derived calls from the reads in MiXCR, one entry per CDR3 protein. The repertoire holds about 460,000 distinct CDR3 sequences, with over 9% as singletons. Material for sequencing was PBMCs. Receptors originate from a human donor in good health (CMV status not recorded). Some clones in this sample may be carry-over from other donors' samples.

Ten or more counts support this clonotype. This sequence joins TRBV7-9 and TRBJ2-4; tentatively, D is TRBD1 or TRBD2 (6 bases each). This CDR3 is 14 amino acids long. V lost 4 bases, J lost 8 bases, and 15 bases lay in between. Germline V lookup: CDR1 SEHNR, CDR2 FQNEAQ (reference sequence). Written as DNA, the CDR3 is TGTGCCAGCAGCTCCGGGGGCTTGGGGTACATTCAGTACTTC. Translation: CASSSGGLGYIQYF.

The table lists this clonotype with many counts. The V gene is TRBV27, the J gene TRBJ1-4; TRBD1 matches at 9 bases. Germline CDR1 MNHEY, CDR2 SMNVEV (reference sequence). This CDR3 contains 15 residues. The J segment lost 5 bases and the V segment lost 4 bases, leaving 5 bases of the junction unmatched. The CDR3 DNA follows: TGTGCCAGCAGTTCCCCTGGGACAGGGAATGAAAAACTGTTTTTT. Translating it yields CASSSPGTGNEKLFF.

This clonotype was seen more than once but under ten times. The V and J genes are TRBV11-2 and TRBJ1-5; maybe TRBD1 (5 bases). The V gene lost 1 base and the J gene lost 5 bases, with 12 bases spanning the gap. The CDR3 has 15 amino acids. Germline CDR1 and CDR2: SGHAT and FQNNGV. As DNA, the CDR3 is TGTGCCAGCAGCTTAGGGGGGGTCATCTATCAGCCCCAGCATTTT. It encodes CASSLGGVIYQPQHF.